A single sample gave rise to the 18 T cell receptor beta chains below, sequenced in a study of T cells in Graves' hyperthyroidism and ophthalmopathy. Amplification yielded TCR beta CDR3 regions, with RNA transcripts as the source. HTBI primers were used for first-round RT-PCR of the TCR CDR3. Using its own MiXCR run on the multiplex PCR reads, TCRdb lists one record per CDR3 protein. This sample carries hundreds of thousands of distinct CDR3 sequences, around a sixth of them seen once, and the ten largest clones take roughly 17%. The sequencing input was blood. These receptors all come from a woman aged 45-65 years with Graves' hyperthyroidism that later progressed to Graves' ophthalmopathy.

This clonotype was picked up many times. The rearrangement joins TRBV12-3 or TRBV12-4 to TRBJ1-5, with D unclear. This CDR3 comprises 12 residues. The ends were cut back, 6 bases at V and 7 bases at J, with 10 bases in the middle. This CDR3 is CASSPPRQPQHF. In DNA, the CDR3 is TGTGCCAGCAGCCCTCCTAGGCAGCCCCAGCATTTT.

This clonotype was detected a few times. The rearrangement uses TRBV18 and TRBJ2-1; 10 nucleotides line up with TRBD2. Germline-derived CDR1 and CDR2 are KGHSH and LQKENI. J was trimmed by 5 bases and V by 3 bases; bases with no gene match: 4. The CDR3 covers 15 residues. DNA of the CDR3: TGTGCCAGCTCACCGGGACTAGCGAGGCACAATGAGCAGTTCTTC. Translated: CASSPGLARHNEQFF. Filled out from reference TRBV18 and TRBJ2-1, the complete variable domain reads NAGVMQNPRHLVRRRGQEARLRCSPMKGHSHVYWYRQLPEEGLKFMVYLQKENIIDESGMPKERFSAEFPKEGPSILRIQQVVRGDSAAYFCASSPGLARHNEQFFGPGTRLTVL.

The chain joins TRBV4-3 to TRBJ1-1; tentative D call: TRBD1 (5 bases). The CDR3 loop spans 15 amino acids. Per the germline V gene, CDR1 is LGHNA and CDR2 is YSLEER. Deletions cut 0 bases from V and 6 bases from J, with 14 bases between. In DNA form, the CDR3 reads TGCGCCAGCAGCCAAGATGCGGGGGGGAGGCCTGAAGCTTTCTTT. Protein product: CASSQDAGGRPEAFF.

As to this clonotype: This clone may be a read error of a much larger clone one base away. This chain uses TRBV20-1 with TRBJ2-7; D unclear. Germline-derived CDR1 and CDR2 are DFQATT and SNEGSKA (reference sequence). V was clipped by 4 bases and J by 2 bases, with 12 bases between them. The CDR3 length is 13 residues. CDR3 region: CSATQAWTYEQYF. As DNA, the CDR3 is TGCAGTGCTACCCAGGCGTGGACCTACGAGCAGTACTTC.

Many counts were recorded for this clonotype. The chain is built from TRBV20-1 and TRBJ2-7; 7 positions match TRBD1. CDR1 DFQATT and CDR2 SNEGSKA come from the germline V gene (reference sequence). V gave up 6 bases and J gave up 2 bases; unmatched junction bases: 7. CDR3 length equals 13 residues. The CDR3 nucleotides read TGCAGTGCCCTCAGGGGACAGACCTACGAGCAGTACTTC. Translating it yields CSALRGQTYEQYF.

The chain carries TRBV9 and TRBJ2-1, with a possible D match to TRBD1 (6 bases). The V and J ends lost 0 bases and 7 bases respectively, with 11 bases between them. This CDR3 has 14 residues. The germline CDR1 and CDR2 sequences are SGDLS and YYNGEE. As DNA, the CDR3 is TGTGCCAGCAGCGTAGCAGGGGATGGAAATGAGCAGTTCTTC. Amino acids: CASSVAGDGNEQFF. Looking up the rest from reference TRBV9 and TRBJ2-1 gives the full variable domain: DSGVTQTPKHLITATGQRVTLRCSPRSGDLSVYWYQQSLDQGLQFLIQYYNGEERAKGNILERFSAQQFPDLHSELNLSSLELGDSALYFCASSVAGDGNEQFFGPGTRLTVL.

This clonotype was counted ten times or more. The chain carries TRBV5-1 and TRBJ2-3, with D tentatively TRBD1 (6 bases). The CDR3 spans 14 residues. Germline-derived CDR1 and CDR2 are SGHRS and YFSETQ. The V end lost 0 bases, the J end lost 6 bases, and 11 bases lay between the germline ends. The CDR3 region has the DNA TGCGCCAGCAGCTTGGCGTCAGGGGAGGATACGCAGTATTTT. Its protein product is CASSLASGEDTQYF. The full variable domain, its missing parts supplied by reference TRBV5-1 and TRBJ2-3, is KAGVTQTPRYLIKTRGQQVTLSCSPISGHRSVSWYQQTPGQGLQFLFEYFSETQRNKGNFPGRFSGRQFSNSRSEMNVSTLELGDSALYLCASSLASGEDTQYFGPGTRLTVL.

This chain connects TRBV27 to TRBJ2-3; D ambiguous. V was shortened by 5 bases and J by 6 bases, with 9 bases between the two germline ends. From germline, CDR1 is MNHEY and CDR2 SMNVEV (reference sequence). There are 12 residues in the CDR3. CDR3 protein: CASSAPWDTQYF. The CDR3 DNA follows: TGTGCCAGCAGTGCACCATGGGATACGCAGTATTTT.

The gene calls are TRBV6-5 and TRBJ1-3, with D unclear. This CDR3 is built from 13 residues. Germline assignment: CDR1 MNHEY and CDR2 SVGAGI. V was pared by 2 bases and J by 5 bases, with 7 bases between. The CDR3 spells CASSYKERNTIYF. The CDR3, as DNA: TGTGCCAGCAGTTACAAGGAAAGAAACACCATATATTTT.

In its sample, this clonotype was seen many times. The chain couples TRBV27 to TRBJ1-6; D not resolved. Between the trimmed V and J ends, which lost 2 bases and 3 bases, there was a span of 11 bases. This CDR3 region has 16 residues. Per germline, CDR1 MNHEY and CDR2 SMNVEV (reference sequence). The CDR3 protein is CASSLGRRFYNSPLHF. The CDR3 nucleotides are TGTGCCAGCAGTTTAGGGCGGCGGTTCTATAATTCACCCCTCCACTTT.

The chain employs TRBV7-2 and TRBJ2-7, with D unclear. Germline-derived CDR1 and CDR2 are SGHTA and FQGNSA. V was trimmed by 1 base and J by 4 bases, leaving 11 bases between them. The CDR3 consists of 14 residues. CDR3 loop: CASSLGSPDYEQYF. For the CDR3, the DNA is TGTGCCAGCAGCTTAGGATCACCAGATTACGAGCAGTACTTC.

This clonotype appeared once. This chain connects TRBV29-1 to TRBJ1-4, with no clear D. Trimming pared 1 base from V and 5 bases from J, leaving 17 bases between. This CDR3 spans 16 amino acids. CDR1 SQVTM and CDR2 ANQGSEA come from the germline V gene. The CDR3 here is CSVEGRVKEPNEKLFF. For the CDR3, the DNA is TGCAGCGTTGAAGGAAGAGTAAAGGAACCGAATGAAAAACTGTTTTTT.

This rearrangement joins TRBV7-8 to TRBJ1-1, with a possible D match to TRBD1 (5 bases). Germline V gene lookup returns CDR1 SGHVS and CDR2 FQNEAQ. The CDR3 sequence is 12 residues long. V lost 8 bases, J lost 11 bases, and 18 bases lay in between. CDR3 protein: CASVGLGGTAFF. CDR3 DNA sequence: TGTGCCAGCGTTGGCCTCGGGGGTACGGCTTTCTTT.

The CDR3 sequence is CASSPGQGVWVDSNQPQHF. CDR3 coding DNA: TGTGCCAGCAGCCCGGGACAGGGAGTTTGGGTGGATAGCAATCAGCCCCAGCATTTT. V is TRBV7-2 and J is TRBJ1-5; TRBD1 matches at 9 bases. Germline V gene sequence: CDR1 SGHTA, CDR2 FQGNSA. CDR3 size: 19 residues. V shed 5 bases and J 0 bases; nucleotides not matched to a gene: 14.

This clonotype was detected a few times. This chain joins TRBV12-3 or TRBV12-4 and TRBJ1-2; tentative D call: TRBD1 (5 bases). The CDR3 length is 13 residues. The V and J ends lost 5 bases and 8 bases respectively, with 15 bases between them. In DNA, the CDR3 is TGTGCCAGCAGTCAGAAGACAGATTTAGGCTACACCTTC. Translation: CASSQKTDLGYTF.

The CDR3 region has the DNA TGTGCCAGCAGCCCCTCCCCCGGGACAGGGCCTAACACTGAAGCTTTCTTT. Protein sequence: CASSPSPGTGPNTEAFF. The chain is built from TRBV3-1 and TRBJ1-1, with 9 bases matching TRBD1. The V gene end was trimmed by 4 bases and the J gene end by 2 bases; junction bases not matched to a gene: 11. CDR1 is LGHDT and CDR2 is YNNKEL in the germline V gene (reference sequence). The CDR3 is made up of 17 amino acids. Full variable domain (remainder filled in from reference TRBV3-1 and TRBJ1-1): DTAVSQTPKYLVTQMGNDKSIKCEQNLGHDTMYWYKQDSKKFLKIMFSYNNKELIINETVPNRFSPKSPDKAHLNLHINSLELGDSAVYFCASSPSPGTGPNTEAFFGQGTRLTVV.

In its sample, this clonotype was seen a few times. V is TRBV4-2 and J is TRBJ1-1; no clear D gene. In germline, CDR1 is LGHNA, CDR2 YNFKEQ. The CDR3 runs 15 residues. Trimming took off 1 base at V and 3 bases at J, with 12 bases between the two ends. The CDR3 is CASSQGPVRDTEAFF. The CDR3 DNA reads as TGTGCCAGCAGCCAAGGACCCGTAAGGGACACTGAAGCTTTCTTT.

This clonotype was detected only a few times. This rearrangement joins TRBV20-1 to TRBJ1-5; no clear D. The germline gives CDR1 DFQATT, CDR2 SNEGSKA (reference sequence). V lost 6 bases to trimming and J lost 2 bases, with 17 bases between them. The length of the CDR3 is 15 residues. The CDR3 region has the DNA TGCAGTGCCACAGTAGACAACCGGGGCAATCAGCCCCAGCATTTT. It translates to CSATVDNRGNQPQHF.